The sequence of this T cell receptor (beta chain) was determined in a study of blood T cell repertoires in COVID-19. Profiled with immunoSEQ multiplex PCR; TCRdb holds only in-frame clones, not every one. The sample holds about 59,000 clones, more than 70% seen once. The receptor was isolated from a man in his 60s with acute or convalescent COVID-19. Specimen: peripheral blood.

In DNA form, the CDR3 reads TGTGCCAGCAGTTCCGCGGGAAAGAACACTGAAGCTTTCTTT. Protein sequence: CASSSAGKNTEAFF. The chain has TRBV6-6 and TRBJ1-1; D not resolved. This CDR3 comprises 14 residues. Germline loops: CDR1 MNHNY, CDR2 SVGAGI (reference sequence). With 4 bases removed from V and 1 base from J, the gap between germline ends came to 10 bases.